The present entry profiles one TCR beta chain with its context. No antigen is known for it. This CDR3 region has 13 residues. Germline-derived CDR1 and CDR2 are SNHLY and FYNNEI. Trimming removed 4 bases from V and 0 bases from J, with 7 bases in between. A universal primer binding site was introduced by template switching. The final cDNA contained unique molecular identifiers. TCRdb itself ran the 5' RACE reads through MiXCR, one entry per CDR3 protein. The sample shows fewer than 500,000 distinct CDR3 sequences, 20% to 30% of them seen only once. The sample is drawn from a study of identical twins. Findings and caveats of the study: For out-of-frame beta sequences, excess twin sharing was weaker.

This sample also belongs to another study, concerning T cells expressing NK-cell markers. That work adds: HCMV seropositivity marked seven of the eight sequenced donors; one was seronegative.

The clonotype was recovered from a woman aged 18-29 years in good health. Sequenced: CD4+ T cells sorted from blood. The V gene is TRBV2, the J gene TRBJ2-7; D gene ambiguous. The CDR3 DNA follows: TGTGCCAGCAGTGTTAGGTTCTCCTACGAGCAGTACTTC. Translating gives CASSVRFSYEQYF.